These T cell receptor beta chains were read from a single sample in a study of neurological immune-mediated disorders. TCRdb re-derived calls from the 5' RACE reads in MiXCR, one entry per CDR3 protein. The top ten hold 5.5% to 7% of the sample, which has almost 30,000 distinct CDR3 sequences, about an eighth seen once. Specimen: PBMCs. These receptor sequences come from an older woman in good health. Both conserved end residues are part of each CDR3. Fields, in order: V gene, clone size, J gene, CDR3 length, D gene, CDR3 protein, CDR3 DNA. The D gene is left open where the match is weak. Only part of the rows carry a size: once, few, many, or a class if the clone is expanded.

TRBV11-1,many,TRBJ2-2,15,TRBD1,CASSPVETGVGELFF,TGTGCCAGCAGCCCAGTTGAGACAGGGGTCGGGGAGCTGTTTTTT
TRBV5-1,many,TRBJ1-1,11,-,CASTEGIEAFF,TGCGCCAGCACCGAAGGGATTGAAGCTTTCTTT
TRBV7-9,many,TRBJ1-1,14,TRBD1,CASSPGQGGTEAFF,TGTGCCAGCAGCCCGGGACAGGGAGGGACTGAAGCTTTCTTT
TRBV4-3,many,TRBJ2-1,13,-,CASSRKLYNEQFF,TGCGCCAGCAGCCGGAAGCTGTACAATGAGCAGTTCTTC
TRBV6-1,-,TRBJ1-1,15,-,CASSEGGVLNTEAFF,TGTGCCAGCAGTGAGGGAGGGGTTTTGAACACTGAAGCTTTCTTT
TRBV5-5,many,TRBJ1-6,15,-,CASEGDFSYNSPLHF,TGTGCCAGCGAGGGGGACTTCTCCTATAATTCACCCCTCCACTTT
TRBV11-2,many,TRBJ2-1,16,TRBD2,CASIPSGLAGDNEQFF,TGTGCCAGCATTCCTAGCGGACTAGCGGGGGACAATGAGCAGTTCTTC
TRBV7-2,many,TRBJ2-1,15,TRBD2,CASSSGSSGVTEQFF,TGTGCCAGCAGCTCAGGTAGTAGCGGGGTCACGGAGCAGTTCTTC
TRBV2,many,TRBJ2-1,14,-,CASKIDGISNEQFF,TGTGCCAGCAAGATTGATGGGATTTCCAATGAGCAGTTCTTC
TRBV9,-,TRBJ1-4,15,-,CASSVGGGVEEKLFF,TGTGCCAGCAGCGTAGGTGGGGGAGTGGAAGAAAAACTGTTTTTT
TRBV5-1,many,TRBJ2-1,12,TRBD1,CASGRGPDEQFF,TGCGCCAGCGGCAGGGGGCCGGATGAGCAGTTCTTC